This T cell receptor (beta chain) was recorded in a study of T cells after yellow fever vaccination. Study-level results: Subsequent booster samples again held most clones from primary vaccination (more than 95% CD4, roughly 90% CD8).

After removal of 5 bases from V and 4 bases from J, the junction contained 13 bases not matched to a gene. The CDR3 loop spans 17 amino acids. Germline V gene data show CDR1 as LGHNA and CDR2 as YNFKEQ. For this clonotype: Its antigen is undetermined.

For TCR, cDNA came from 5'RACE template switching, which added a universal primer site and UMIs. TCRdb processed the 5' RACE reads anew with MiXCR; each CDR3 protein has one entry. The sample lists hundreds of thousands of distinct CDR3 sequences; approximately 13% were seen once. Sequences were derived from PBMCs, sampled on the day of the yellow fever booster vaccination. The rearrangement links TRBV4-2 to TRBJ2-5; the match to TRBD2 covers 10 bases. This TCR was sampled from a young man who received the YFV17D yellow fever vaccine. Here the CDR3 reads CASSTQLASGSGETQYF. The DNA for the CDR3 is TGTGCCAGCAGCACCCAACTTGCTAGCGGGAGTGGAGAGACCCAGTACTTC.